This is a list of T cell receptor beta chains from one sample in a study of post-analysis software for immune sequencing data. TCRdb recomputed calls from the PCR reads with MiXCR, one row per CDR3 protein. The sample includes 750,000 to 950,000 distinct CDR3 sequences, 53% of them seen just once. Sequences were obtained from blood. The receptors come from a girl aged 10 to 17 with multiple sclerosis. Each CDR3 is given without its conserved first and last residue. Each record gives: J gene, CDR3 length, clone size, V gene, CDR3 protein. Expanded clones are given a class, and other clones once, few, many or no size at all.

j_gene: TRBJ2-7
len: 15
abundance: .
v_gene: TRBV5-1
CDR3aa: ASSLEVSVSPSYEQY

j_gene: TRBJ1-2
len: 14
abundance: few
v_gene: TRBV4-1
CDR3aa: ASSQEGARGPLGYT

j_gene: TRBJ2-3
len: 12
abundance: few
v_gene: TRBV20-1
CDR3aa: SARDYAELDTQY

j_gene: TRBJ1-5
len: 13
abundance: .
v_gene: TRBV6-6
CDR3aa: ASSREGSGNQPQH

j_gene: TRBJ2-3
len: 13
abundance: .
v_gene: TRBV9
CDR3aa: ASSVDGRDTDTQY

j_gene: TRBJ2-1
len: 12
abundance: .
v_gene: TRBV29-1
CDR3aa: SAKQGSSYNEQF

j_gene: TRBJ1-2
len: 14
abundance: few
v_gene: TRBV10-3
CDR3aa: AISGSMTGGDYGYT

j_gene: TRBJ1-1
len: 11
abundance: .
v_gene: TRBV30
CDR3aa: AWSIRDNTEAF

j_gene: TRBJ1-2
len: 13
abundance: .
v_gene: TRBV7-9
CDR3aa: ASDPTQTGLNGYT

j_gene: TRBJ2-1
len: 17
abundance: few
v_gene: TRBV7-8
CDR3aa: ASSPWGLAGAGKDNEQF

j_gene: TRBJ2-1
len: 12
abundance: once
v_gene: TRBV6-6
CDR3aa: TSSYSSIVNEQF

j_gene: TRBJ1-2
len: 13
abundance: few
v_gene: TRBV2
CDR3aa: ASSERPGQGYGYT

j_gene: TRBJ2-4
len: 15
abundance: .
v_gene: TRBV12-3/TRBV12-4
CDR3aa: ASSSPLPGPGWNEQY

j_gene: TRBJ1-2
len: 12
abundance: .
v_gene: TRBV20-1
CDR3aa: SARGNWAGKGYT

j_gene: TRBJ1-2
len: 12
abundance: few
v_gene: TRBV7-2
CDR3aa: ASSLAEGARGYT

j_gene: TRBJ2-7
len: 15
abundance: .
v_gene: TRBV11-2
CDR3aa: ASSLEGTGVGYNERY

j_gene: TRBJ1-2
len: 12
abundance: .
v_gene: TRBV15
CDR3aa: ATSSAFIASGYT

j_gene: TRBJ2-3
len: 16
abundance: .
v_gene: TRBV12-3/TRBV12-4
CDR3aa: ASSLSFRAGGLPDTQY

j_gene: TRBJ2-5
len: 15
abundance: .
v_gene: TRBV7-6
CDR3aa: ASSLIQMTAQQETQY

j_gene: TRBJ2-1
len: 12
abundance: .
v_gene: TRBV12-3/TRBV12-4
CDR3aa: ASSGTGGTGEQF

j_gene: TRBJ2-2
len: 12
abundance: .
v_gene: TRBV12-3/TRBV12-4
CDR3aa: ASRPDRGSGELF

j_gene: TRBJ2-7
len: 15
abundance: .
v_gene: TRBV12-5
CDR3aa: ASGLVQGTGISYEQY

j_gene: TRBJ1-4
len: 14
abundance: .
v_gene: TRBV7-9
CDR3aa: ASSPQGRPTNEKLF

j_gene: TRBJ2-7
len: 12
abundance: few
v_gene: TRBV29-1
CDR3aa: SVEDRVGSYEQY

j_gene: TRBJ1-5
len: 15
abundance: .
v_gene: TRBV12-3/TRBV12-4
CDR3aa: ASSLALGTGNNQPQH

j_gene: TRBJ2-5
len: 14
abundance: .
v_gene: TRBV29-1
CDR3aa: SVHKWDRGFDETQY

j_gene: TRBJ2-5
len: 14
abundance: few
v_gene: TRBV3-1
CDR3aa: ASSPSSGSFQETQY

j_gene: TRBJ1-1
len: 12
abundance: .
v_gene: TRBV9
CDR3aa: ASSVGPQNTEAF

j_gene: TRBJ1-1
len: 12
abundance: few
v_gene: TRBV7-9
CDR3aa: ASSLAYGNTEAF

j_gene: TRBJ2-7
len: 14
abundance: .
v_gene: TRBV9
CDR3aa: ASSVGGTSGIYEQY

j_gene: TRBJ1-1
len: 13
abundance: .
v_gene: TRBV6-1
CDR3aa: ASNPGLARGTEAF

j_gene: TRBJ2-6
len: 15
abundance: few
v_gene: TRBV7-3
CDR3aa: ASSSLTSVSGANVLT